This T cell receptor beta chain was sequenced for a study of T cell responses to AZD1222 COVID-19 vaccine. Overall study context: Second-dose timings of about 4 or about 12 weeks were pooled.

Using immunoSEQ multiplex PCR, the repertoire was profiled, and TCRdb retains in-frame clones only, with some absent. The sample includes roughly 97,000 clones, about 93% seen only once; the top ten take 5%. The study, taken as a whole, reports: The study sampled repertoires only after the peak T cell response. The donor cohort was predominantly white British with a female majority, and clonal diversity may have been underestimated.

The sample holds one count of this clone. The antigen remains unidentified. There are 16 residues in the CDR3. Germline V gene lookup returns CDR1 SGHRS and CDR2 YFSETQ. The ends were cut back, 2 bases at V and 1 base at J, with 15 bases in the middle. The source is an adult in good health. Sequencing used peripheral blood, obtained on day 0 of AZD1222 vaccination. The rearrangement joins TRBV5-1 to TRBJ2-5; weak D call: TRBD2 (5 bases). In nucleotides, the CDR3 is TGCGCCAGCAGCTTTGGAGGATCTCGCCCCCAAGAGACCCAGTACTTC. Amino acid sequence: CASSFGGSRPQETQYF.